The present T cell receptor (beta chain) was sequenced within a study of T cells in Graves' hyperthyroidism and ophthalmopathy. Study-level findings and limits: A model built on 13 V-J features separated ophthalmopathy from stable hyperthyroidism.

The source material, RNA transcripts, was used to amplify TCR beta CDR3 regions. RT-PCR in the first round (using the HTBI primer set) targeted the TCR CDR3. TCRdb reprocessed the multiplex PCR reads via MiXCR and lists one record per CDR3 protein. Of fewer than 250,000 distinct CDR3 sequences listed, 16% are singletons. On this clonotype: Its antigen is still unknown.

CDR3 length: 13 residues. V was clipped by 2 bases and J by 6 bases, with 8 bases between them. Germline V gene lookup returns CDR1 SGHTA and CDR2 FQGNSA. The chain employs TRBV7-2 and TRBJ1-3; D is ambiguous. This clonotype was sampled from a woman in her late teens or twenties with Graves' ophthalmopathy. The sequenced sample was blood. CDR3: CASSLTLENTIYF. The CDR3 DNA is TGTGCCAGCAGCTTAACCTTGGAAAACACCATATATTTT.